This T cell receptor beta chain was captured by sequencing in a study of neoadjuvant nivolumab and ipilimumab in lung cancer. In its sample, this clone was seen a few times. The antigen is undetermined. The method was immunoSEQ multiplex PCR; TCRdb's version includes in-frame clones alone and lacks a portion of them. The table has about 26,000 clones, about 81% seen once; the top ten hold approximately 8.6%. The germline gives CDR1 GTSNPN, CDR2 SVGIG (reference sequence). CDR3 length equals 15 residues. V gave up 2 bases and J gave up 0 bases, with 11 bases separating them. Study-wide findings and caveats: Pretherapy blood TCR richness correlated positively with resected tumor richness. Only a small number of samples underwent TCR sequencing. TCR richness and clonality were higher in tumors than adjacent uninvolved lung.

Sequences were derived from tumor tissue, sampled after neoadjuvant nivolumab, alone or with ipilimumab, at or shortly before surgery. The V call is TRBV30, the J call TRBJ2-4; D unclear. The TCR comes from an adult with non-small cell lung cancer. The CDR3 here is CAWSISDVAKNIQYF. The CDR3 nucleotides are TGTGCCTGGAGTATAAGCGATGTAGCCAAAAACATTCAGTACTTC.